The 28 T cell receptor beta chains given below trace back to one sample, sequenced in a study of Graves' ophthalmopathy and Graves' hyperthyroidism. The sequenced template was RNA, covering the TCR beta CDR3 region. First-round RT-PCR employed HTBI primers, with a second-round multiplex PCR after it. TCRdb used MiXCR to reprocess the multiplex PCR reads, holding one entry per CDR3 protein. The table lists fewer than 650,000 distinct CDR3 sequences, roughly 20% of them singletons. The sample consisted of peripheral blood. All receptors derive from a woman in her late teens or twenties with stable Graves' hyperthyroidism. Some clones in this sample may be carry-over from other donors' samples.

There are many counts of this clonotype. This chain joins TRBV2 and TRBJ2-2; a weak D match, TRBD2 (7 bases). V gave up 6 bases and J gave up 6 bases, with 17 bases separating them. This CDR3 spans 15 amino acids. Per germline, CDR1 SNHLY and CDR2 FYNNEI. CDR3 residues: CASSVGGGSAGELFF. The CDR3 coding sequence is TGTGCCAGCAGCGTCGGGGGCGGGAGCGCCGGGGAGCTGTTTTTT.

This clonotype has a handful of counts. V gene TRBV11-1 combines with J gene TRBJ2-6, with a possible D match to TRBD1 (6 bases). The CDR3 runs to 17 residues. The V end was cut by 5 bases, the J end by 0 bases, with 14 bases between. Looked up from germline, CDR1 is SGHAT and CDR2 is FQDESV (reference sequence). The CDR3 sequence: CASSVQGAHSGANVLTF. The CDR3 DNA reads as TGTGCCAGCAGCGTACAGGGTGCCCACTCTGGGGCCAACGTCCTGACTTTC.

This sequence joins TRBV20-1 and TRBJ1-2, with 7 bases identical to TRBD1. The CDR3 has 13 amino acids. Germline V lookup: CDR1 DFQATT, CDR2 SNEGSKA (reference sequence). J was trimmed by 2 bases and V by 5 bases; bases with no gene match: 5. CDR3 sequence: CSAYRGGNYGYTF. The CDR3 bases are TGCAGTGCTTACAGGGGAGGGAACTATGGCTACACCTTC.

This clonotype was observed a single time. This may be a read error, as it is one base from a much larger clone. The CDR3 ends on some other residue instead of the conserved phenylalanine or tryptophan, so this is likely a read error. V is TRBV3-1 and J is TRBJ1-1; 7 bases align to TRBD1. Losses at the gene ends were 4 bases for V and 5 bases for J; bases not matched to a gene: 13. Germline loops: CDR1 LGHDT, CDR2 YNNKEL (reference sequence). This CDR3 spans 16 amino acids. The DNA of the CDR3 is TGTGCCAGCAGCCCCAGGGGGAAGGGGTTGAGGACTGAAGCTTTCGTT. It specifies CASSPRGKGLRTEAFV.

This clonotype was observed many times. CDR3 nucleotides: TGTGCCACCAGCAGCAGCGGGGAGCTTTCACCCCTCCACTTT. As protein: CATSSSGELSPLHF. The chain carries TRBV15 and TRBJ1-6, with D hard to call. CDR1 is LNHNV, CDR2 YYDKDF, per germline (reference sequence). Between the trimmed V and J ends, which lost 3 bases and 9 bases, there was a span of 12 bases. This CDR3 has 14 residues.

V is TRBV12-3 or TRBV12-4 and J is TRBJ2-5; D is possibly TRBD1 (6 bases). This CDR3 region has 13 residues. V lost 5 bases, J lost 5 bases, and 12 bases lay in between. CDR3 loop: CASSRGTRETQYF. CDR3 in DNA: TGTGCCAGCAGTCGAGGGACAAGGGAGACCCAGTACTTC.

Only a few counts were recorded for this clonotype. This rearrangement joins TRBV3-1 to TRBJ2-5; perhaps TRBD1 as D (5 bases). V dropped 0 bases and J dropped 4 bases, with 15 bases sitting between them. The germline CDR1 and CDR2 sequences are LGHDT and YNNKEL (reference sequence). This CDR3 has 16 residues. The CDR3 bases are TGTGCCAGCAGCCAAGATGGTGGGGTTGGGGCAGAGACCCAGTACTTC. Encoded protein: CASSQDGGVGAETQYF.

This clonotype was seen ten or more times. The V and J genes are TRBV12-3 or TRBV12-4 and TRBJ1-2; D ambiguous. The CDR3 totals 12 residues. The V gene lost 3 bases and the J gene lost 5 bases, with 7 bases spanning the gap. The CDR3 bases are TGTGCCAGCAGTTTCAGGCAATATGGCTACACCTTC. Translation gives CASSFRQYGYTF.

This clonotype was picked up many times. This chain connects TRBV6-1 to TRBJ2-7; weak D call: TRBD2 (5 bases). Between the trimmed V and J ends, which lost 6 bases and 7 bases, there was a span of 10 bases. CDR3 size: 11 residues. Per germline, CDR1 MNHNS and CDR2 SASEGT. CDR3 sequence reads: CASSPLGEQYF. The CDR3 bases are TGTGCCAGCAGCCCACTAGGGGAGCAGTACTTC.

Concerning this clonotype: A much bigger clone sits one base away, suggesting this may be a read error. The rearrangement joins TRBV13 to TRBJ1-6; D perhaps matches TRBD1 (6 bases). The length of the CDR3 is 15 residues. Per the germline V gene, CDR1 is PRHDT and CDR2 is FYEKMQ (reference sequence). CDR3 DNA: TGTGCCAGCAGCTTCAGGGGATTAGGTAAATCACACCTCCACTTT. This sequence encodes CASSFRGLGKSHLHF. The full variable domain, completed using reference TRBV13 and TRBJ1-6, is AAGVIQSPRHLIKEKRETATLKCYPIPRHDTVYWYQQGPGQDPQFLISFYEKMQSDKGSIPDRFSAQQFSDYHSELNMSSLELGDSALYFCASSFRGLGKSHLHFGNGTRLTVT.

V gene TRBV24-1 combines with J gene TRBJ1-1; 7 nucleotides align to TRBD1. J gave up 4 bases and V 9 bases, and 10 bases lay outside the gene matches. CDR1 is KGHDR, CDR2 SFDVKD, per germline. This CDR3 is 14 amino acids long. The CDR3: CATQTGRWGTEAFF. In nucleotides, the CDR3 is TGTGCCACCCAGACAGGGAGGTGGGGCACTGAAGCTTTCTTT.

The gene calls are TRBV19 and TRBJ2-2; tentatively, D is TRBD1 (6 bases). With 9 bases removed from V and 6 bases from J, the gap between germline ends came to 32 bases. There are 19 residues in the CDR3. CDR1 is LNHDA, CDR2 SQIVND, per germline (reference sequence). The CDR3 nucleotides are TGTGCCAGCGAGAGGGGGAAGCGAAAGACCGGGACGAGACCCGGGGAGCTGTTTTTT. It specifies CASERGKRKTGTRPGELFF.

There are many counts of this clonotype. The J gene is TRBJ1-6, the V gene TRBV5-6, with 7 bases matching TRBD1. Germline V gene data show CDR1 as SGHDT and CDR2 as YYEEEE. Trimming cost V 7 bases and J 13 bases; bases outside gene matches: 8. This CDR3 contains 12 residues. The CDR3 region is CASLGQDTPLHF. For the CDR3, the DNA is TGTGCCAGCCTAGGACAGGATACCCCCCTCCACTTT.

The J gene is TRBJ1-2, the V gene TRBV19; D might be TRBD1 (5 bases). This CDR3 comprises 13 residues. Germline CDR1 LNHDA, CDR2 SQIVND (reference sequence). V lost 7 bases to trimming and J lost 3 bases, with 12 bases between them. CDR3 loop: CASKKGTYYGYTF. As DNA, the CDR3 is TGTGCCAGTAAAAAGGGGACTTACTATGGCTACACCTTC.

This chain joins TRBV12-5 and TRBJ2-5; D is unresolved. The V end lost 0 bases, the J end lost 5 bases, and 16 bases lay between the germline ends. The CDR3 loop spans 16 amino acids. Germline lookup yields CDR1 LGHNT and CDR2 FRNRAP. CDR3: CASGLVRSGRVETQYF. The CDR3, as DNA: TGTGCTAGTGGTTTGGTACGGTCCGGGCGAGTGGAGACCCAGTACTTC.

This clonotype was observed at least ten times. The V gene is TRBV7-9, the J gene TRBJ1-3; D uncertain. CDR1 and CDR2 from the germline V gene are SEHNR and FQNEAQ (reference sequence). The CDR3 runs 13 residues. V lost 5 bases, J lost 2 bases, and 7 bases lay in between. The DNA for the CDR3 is TGTGCCAGCAGCCTCGAGGCTGGAAACACCATATATTTT. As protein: CASSLEAGNTIYF.

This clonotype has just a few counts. The CDR3, as DNA: TGCAGTGGGGAAGGACAGGGGGTAACCGGGGAGCTGTTTTTT. Translating it yields CSGEGQGVTGELFF. V and J are TRBV20-1 and TRBJ2-2; 10 positions match TRBD1. Germline V gene lookup returns CDR1 DFQATT and CDR2 SNEGSKA (reference sequence). V gave up 7 bases and J gave up 5 bases; unmatched junction bases: 7. The CDR3 totals 14 residues.

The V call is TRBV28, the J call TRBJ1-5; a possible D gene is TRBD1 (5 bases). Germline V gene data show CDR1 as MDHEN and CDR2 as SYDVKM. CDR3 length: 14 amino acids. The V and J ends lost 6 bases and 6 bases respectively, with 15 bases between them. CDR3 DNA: TGTGCCAGCAGGAAGGGAGGGGATAGTCAGCCCCAGCATTTT. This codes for CASRKGGDSQPQHF.

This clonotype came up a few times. CDR3 in amino acids: CASSPRPGNIQYF. The CDR3 nucleotides are TGTGCCAGCAGTCCTCGACCGGGGAACATTCAGTACTTC. The V and J genes are TRBV6-5 and TRBJ2-4; possible D gene TRBD2, 5 bases. The V end lost 5 bases, the J end lost 7 bases, and 12 bases lay between the germline ends. This CDR3 comprises 13 residues. Germline V gives CDR1 MNHEY, CDR2 SVGAGI.

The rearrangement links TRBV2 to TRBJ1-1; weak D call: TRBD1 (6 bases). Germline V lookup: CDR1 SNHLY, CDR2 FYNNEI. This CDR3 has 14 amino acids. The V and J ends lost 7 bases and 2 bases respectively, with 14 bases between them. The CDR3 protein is CASTMTGQNTEAFF. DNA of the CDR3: TGTGCCAGCACTATGACAGGCCAAAACACTGAAGCTTTCTTT.

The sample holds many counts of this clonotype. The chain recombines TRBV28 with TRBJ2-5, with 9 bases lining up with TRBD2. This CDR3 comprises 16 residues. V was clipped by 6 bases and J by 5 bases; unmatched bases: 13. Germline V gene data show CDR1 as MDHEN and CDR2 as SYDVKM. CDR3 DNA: TGTGCCAGCAGCCCGCCGATTAGCGGGAGTAAGGAGACCCAGTACTTC. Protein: CASSPPISGSKETQYF. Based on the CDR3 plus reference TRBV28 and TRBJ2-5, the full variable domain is DVKVTQSSRYLVKRTGEKVFLECVQDMDHENMFWYRQDPGLGLRLIYFSYDVKMKEKGDIPEGYSVSREKKERFSLILESASTNQTSMYLCASSPPISGSKETQYFGPGTRLLVL.

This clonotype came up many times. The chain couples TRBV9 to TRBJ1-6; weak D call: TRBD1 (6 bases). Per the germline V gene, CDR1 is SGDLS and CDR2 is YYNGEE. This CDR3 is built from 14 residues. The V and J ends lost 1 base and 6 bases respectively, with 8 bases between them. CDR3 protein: CASSVQGSNSPLHF. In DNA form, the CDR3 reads TGTGCCAGCAGCGTACAGGGGTCTAATTCACCCCTCCACTTT.

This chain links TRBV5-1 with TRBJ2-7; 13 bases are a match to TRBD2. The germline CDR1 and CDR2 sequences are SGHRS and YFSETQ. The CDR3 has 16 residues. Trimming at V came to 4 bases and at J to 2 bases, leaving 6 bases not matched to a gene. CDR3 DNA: TGCGCCAGCAGCCCGGCGGGACTAGCGGGGACCTACGAGCAGTACTTC. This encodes CASSPAGLAGTYEQYF.

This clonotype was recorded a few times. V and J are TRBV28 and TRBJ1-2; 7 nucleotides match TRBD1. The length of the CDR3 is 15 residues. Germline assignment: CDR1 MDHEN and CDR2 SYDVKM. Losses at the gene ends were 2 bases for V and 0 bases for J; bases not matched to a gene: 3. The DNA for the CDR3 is TGTGCCAGCAGTTTACCGACAGGGCCTAACTATGGCTACACCTTC. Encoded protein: CASSLPTGPNYGYTF.

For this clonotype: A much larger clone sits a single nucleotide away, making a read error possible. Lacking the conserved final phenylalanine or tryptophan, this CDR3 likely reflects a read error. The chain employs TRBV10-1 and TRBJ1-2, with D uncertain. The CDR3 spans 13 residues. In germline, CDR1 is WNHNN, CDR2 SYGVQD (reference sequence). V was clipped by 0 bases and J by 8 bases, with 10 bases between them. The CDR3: CASSESGSRGYTV. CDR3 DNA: TGCGCCAGCAGTGAGTCGGGCAGTAGAGGCTACACCGTC.

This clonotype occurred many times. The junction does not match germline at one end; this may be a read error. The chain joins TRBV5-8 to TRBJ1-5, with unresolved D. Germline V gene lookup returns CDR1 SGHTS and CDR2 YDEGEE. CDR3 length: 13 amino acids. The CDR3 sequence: CASTLNSNQPQHF. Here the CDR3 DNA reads TGTGCCAGCACCTTGAACAGCAATCAGCCCCAGCATTTT.

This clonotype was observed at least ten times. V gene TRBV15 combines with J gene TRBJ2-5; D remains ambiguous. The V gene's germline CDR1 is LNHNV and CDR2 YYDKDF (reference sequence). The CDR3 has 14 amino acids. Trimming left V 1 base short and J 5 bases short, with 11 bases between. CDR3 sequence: CATSRVARSETQYF. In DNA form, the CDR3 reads TGTGCCACCAGCAGAGTAGCAAGAAGTGAGACCCAGTACTTC.

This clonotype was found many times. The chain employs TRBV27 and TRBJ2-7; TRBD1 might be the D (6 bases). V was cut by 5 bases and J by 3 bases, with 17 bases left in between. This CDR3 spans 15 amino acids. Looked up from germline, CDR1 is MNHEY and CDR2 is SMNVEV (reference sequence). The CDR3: CASSAPGHTYYEQYF. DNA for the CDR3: TGTGCCAGCAGTGCACCGGGACATACATACTACGAGCAGTACTTC.